A selection of T cell receptor beta chains follows, all from one sample in a study of blood T cell repertoires in COVID-19. Profiling relied on immunoSEQ multiplex PCR, and the TCRdb table lists in-frame clones only, not all of them. The sample lists about 100,000 clones, roughly 87% occurring once. The sample comprised peripheral blood. All receptors come from a man between 25 and 39 years old in a cohort sampled during active COVID-19. The CDR3 runs from the conserved cysteine through the conserved F or W. The D gene is left open where the match is weak. Expanded clones are given a class, and other clones once, few, many or no size at all.

d_call j_call clone_size v_call cdr3_aa cdr3_nt
NA TRBJ2-2 NA TRBV9 CASSAAGAANTGELFF TGTGCCAGCAGCGCCGCGGGGGCTGCGAACACCGGGGAGCTGTTTTTT
TRBD1 TRBJ2-2 NA TRBV2 CASHRDSTGELFF TGTGCCAGTCACCGGGACAGCACCGGGGAGCTGTTTTTT
TRBD2 TRBJ2-5 NA TRBV27 CASSLLGLKKETQYF TGTGCCAGCAGTTTATTGGGACTAAAGAAGGAGACCCAGTACTTC
TRBD1 TRBJ1-3 NA TRBV7-9 CASSFGTDGNTIYF TGTGCCAGCAGCTTTGGGACAGATGGAAACACCATATATTTT
TRBD2 TRBJ2-7 once TRBV18 CASSPRGGPYEQYF TGTGCCAGCTCACCCCGGGGGGGCCCTTACGAGCAGTACTTC
TRBD2 TRBJ2-7 NA TRBV6-6 CASRETSGAFPEQYF TGTGCCAGCAGAGAAACTAGCGGGGCATTTCCCGAGCAGTACTTC
TRBD1 TRBJ2-1 NA TRBV5-5 CASSLEGAKLNEQFF TGTGCCAGCAGCTTGGAGGGGGCCAAACTCAATGAGCAGTTCTTC
TRBD1 TRBJ2-7 NA TRBV29-1 CSVRTGKGSRDEQYF TGCAGCGTGCGGACAGGAAAGGGCTCCCGGGACGAGCAGTACTTC
NA TRBJ1-2 NA TRBV18 CASSPVMSGGAWGYTF TGTGCCAGCTCACCGGTCATGAGCGGGGGCGCGTGGGGCTACACCTTC
TRBD1 TRBJ1-5 NA TRBV2 CASSETGDSNQPQHF TGTGCCAGCAGTGAAACAGGGGATAGCAATCAGCCCCAGCATTTT
NA TRBJ2-3 NA TRBV5-1 CASSLEQGRADTQYF TGCGCCAGCAGCTTGGAGCAGGGGAGGGCAGATACGCAGTATTTT
NA TRBJ1-1 NA TRBV12-3/TRBV12-4 CASSVRQDTEAFF TGTGCCAGCAGTGTTCGACAGGACACTGAAGCTTTCTTT
NA TRBJ1-1 NA TRBV10-3 CAISGTGGLLNTEAFF TGTGCCATCAGTGGGACGGGCGGACTGTTAAACACTGAAGCTTTCTTT
TRBD2 TRBJ2-7 NA TRBV7-3 CASSLAGTSVHEQYF TGTGCCAGCAGCTTAGCGGGGACTAGCGTCCACGAGCAGTACTTC
NA TRBJ2-5 NA TRBV7-8 CASSLYSGFGGETQYF TGTGCCAGCAGCTTATATTCGGGCTTCGGGGGAGAGACCCAGTACTTC
NA TRBJ2-2 NA TRBV3-1/TRBV3-2 CASSPTRQANTGELFF TGTGCCAGCAGCCCCACCCGACAGGCAAACACCGGGGAGCTGTTTTTT
TRBD2 TRBJ2-1 NA TRBV4-2 CASSQEVSGGASLNEQFF TGTGCCAGCAGCCAAGAAGTAAGCGGGGGGGCCTCCCTCAATGAGCAGTTCTTC
TRBD2 TRBJ2-3 NA TRBV4-2 CASSQDSLAGDTQYF TGTGCCAGCAGCCAAGATTCCCTAGCGGGAGATACGCAGTATTTT
TRBD2 TRBJ2-2 NA TRBV4-1 CASSQEEPSGGPVGELFF TGCGCCAGCAGCCAAGAAGAGCCTAGCGGGGGCCCCGTCGGGGAGCTGTTTTTT
TRBD2 TRBJ2-1 NA TRBV19 CASSLPREGEQFF TGTGCCAGTAGCCTCCCCCGGGAGGGTGAGCAGTTCTTC
NA TRBJ1-2 NA TRBV7-2 CASSLGRGNGYTF TGTGCCAGCAGCTTAGGCAGGGGTAATGGCTACACCTTC
TRBD2 TRBJ2-5 NA TRBV5-4 CASSPGGGAGETQYF TGTGCCAGCAGCCCCGGCGGGGGGGCCGGGGAGACCCAGTACTTC
TRBD1 TRBJ1-5 NA TRBV9 CASSNDRGWEQPQHF TGTGCCAGCAGCAACGACAGGGGCTGGGAACAGCCCCAGCATTTT
NA TRBJ1-2 NA TRBV7-9 CASSLVDSDSFFGYTF TGTGCCAGCAGCTTAGTGGACTCGGACAGCTTTTTCGGCTACACCTTC
TRBD1 TRBJ2-3 NA TRBV7-2 CASSPTGDNTDTQYF TGTGCCAGCAGCCCCACAGGGGATAACACAGATACGCAGTATTTT
TRBD2 TRBJ2-1 NA TRBV20-1 CSASPLGGLAGLNEQFF TGCAGTGCTAGTCCCTTAGGGGGACTAGCGGGACTAAATGAGCAGTTCTTC
NA TRBJ2-7 NA TRBV4-2 CASSPPRSYEQYF TGTGCCAGCAGCCCGCCCCGGTCCTACGAGCAGTACTTC
TRBD1 TRBJ1-1 NA TRBV5-5 CASSLQQGATEAFF TGTGCCAGCAGCTTACAACAGGGGGCCACTGAAGCTTTCTTT